The rows below give T cell receptor beta chains drawn from one sample of a study of regulatory T cells in long-lasting Graves disease. TCRdb ran MiXCR on the multiplex PCR reads and lists one entry per CDR3 protein. The repertoire includes under 700,000 distinct CDR3 sequences, roughly 16% of them detected once, and 20% to 30% sits in the top ten. In addition, the sample was reused for a study of T cells in Graves' hyperthyroidism and ophthalmopathy.

Sequencing used peripheral blood mononuclear cells (PBMCs), obtained at new diagnosis, from a patient treated with antithyroid drugs. The receptors derive from a woman aged 35-65 years with Graves disease. The CDR3 runs from the conserved cysteine through the conserved F or W. The D gene is left open where the match is weak. Clone sizes are given selectively: once, few, many, or a class where the clone is expanded.

J | size | D | V | DNA | CDR3
TRBJ1-5 | many | . | TRBV12-3/TRBV12-4 | TGTGCCAGGAGGGGGGTCCAGCGAAGGTATAGCAATCAGCCCCAGCATTTT | CARRGVQRRYSNQPQHF
TRBJ1-1 | many | TRBD1 | TRBV10-3 | TGTGCCATCAGTGAAGAAGGGACAGGGATGAACACTGAAGCTTTCTTT | CAISEEGTGMNTEAFF
TRBJ1-2 | many | . | TRBV11-3 | TGTGCCAGCAGTCCTGGACAGACCAACTATGGCTACACCTTC | CASSPGQTNYGYTF
TRBJ2-7 | . | TRBD1 | TRBV7-9 | TGTGCCAGCAGCTCGACAGGGGTTTATGATGCCAGACCCTACGAGCAGTACTTC | CASSSTGVYDARPYEQYF
TRBJ1-2 | many | TRBD1 | TRBV2 | TGTGCCAGCCCGACAGGGGGTCGAGCTAACTATGGCTACACCTTC | CASPTGGRANYGYTF
TRBJ2-2 | . | TRBD2 | TRBV3-1 | TGTGCCAGCAGCCCCCTCCCCGGGGTAGCGGGAGGCGGGGAGCTGTTTTTT | CASSPLPGVAGGGELFF
TRBJ1-6 | . | TRBD1 | TRBV6-1 | TGTGCCAGCAGAGGGGGAACCGGGACAGGGCTTGCTGCGAGTAATTCACCCCTCCACTTT | CASRGGTGTGLAASNSPLHF
TRBJ2-3 | few | . | TRBV4-1 | TGCGCCAGCAGCCAAGCGGACGGCTTCGCGGGTACGCAGTATTTT | CASSQADGFAGTQYF
TRBJ2-7 | many | . | TRBV5-1 | TGCGCCAGCAGAGAGGAGTTCAGGGGTAAAATCTACGAGCAGTACTTC | CASREEFRGKIYEQYF
TRBJ2-3 | . | TRBD2 | TRBV28 | TGTGCCAGCACTCCGACTAGCGGCTCCACAGATACGCAGTATTTT | CASTPTSGSTDTQYF
TRBJ2-7 | . | . | TRBV27 | TGTGCCAGCAGTAGGGCTAGCGTCGCCTACGAGCAGTACTTC | CASSRASVAYEQYF
TRBJ2-7 | . | TRBD2 | TRBV27 | TGTGCCAGCAGTTCGAGACTAGCGGGGAACTACGAGCAGTACTTC | CASSSRLAGNYEQYF
TRBJ1-4 | few | . | TRBV2 | TGTGCCAGCAGTGAATTTGGGGCTCCAAATGAAAAACTGTTTTTT | CASSEFGAPNEKLFF
TRBJ1-3 | . | . | TRBV7-9 | TGTGCCAGCAGCTTACCAGGGCTTGCTGGAAACACCATATATTTT | CASSLPGLAGNTIYF
TRBJ2-3 | few | . | TRBV20-1 | TGCAGTGCTACTAAATCGTATAGCACAGATACGCAGTATTTT | CSATKSYSTDTQYF
TRBJ2-7 | many | . | TRBV11-2 | TGTGCCAGCAGCTTGACAGCCACCCACGAGCAGTACTTC | CASSLTATHEQYF
TRBJ2-2 | . | . | TRBV5-1 | TGCGCCAGCAGCCCCCCGGGGGCGCCGAACACCGGGGAGCTGTTTTTT | CASSPPGAPNTGELFF
TRBJ2-7 | many | TRBD2 | TRBV6-5 | TGTGCCAGCAGTTCCAGCGGGACTAGCGGGGGGCCCCGATCTGAGCAGTACTTC | CASSSSGTSGGPRSEQYF
TRBJ1-5 | . | . | TRBV19 | TGTGCCAGTACTCCAGGGTTTCAGCCCCAGCATTTT | CASTPGFQPQHF
TRBJ1-1 | many | . | TRBV30 | TGTGCCTGGACCCCAGGGAACACTGAAGCTTTCTTT | CAWTPGNTEAFF
TRBJ1-1 | many | . | TRBV18 | TGTGCCAGCTCACCTGGAGGAGAGAACACTGAAGCTTTCTTT | CASSPGGENTEAFF
TRBJ2-5 | many | . | TRBV20-1 | TGCAGTGCTAGCTCTGACAGTCAAGAGACCCAGTACTTC | CSASSDSQETQYF
TRBJ1-5 | many | . | TRBV5-8 | TGTGCCAGCAGCTTGCGGGGGGCGGATCAGCCCCAGCATTTT | CASSLRGADQPQHF
TRBJ2-1 | . | . | TRBV6-1 | TGTGCCAGCAGCCCATCGACCCACAATGAGCAGTTCTTC | CASSPSTHNEQFF
TRBJ1-1 | . | . | TRBV7-9 | TGTGCCAGCAGCTTAGTGGGAGAAGCGGGGAGAGCTTTCTTT | CASSLVGEAGRAFF
TRBJ2-7 | few | TRBD1 | TRBV9 | TGTGCCAGCAGCGCCGGGGACAGCTCCTACGAGCAGTACTTC | CASSAGDSSYEQYF
TRBJ2-1 | many | TRBD2 | TRBV12-3/TRBV12-4 | TGTGCCACCGGGGGACTAGCGGGGGGCTTCTCCTACAATGAGCAGTTCTTC | CATGGLAGGFSYNEQFF
TRBJ2-1 | few | . | TRBV9 | TGTGCCAGCAGCGTAGCGTCGAGGGGATACAATGAGCAGTTCTTC | CASSVASRGYNEQFF
TRBJ1-4 | . | . | TRBV5-4 | TGTGCCAGCAGCTTGGATGAAAGAGGAGTGGAAAAACTGTTTTTT | CASSLDERGVEKLFF
TRBJ2-7 | . | . | TRBV6-1 | TGTGCCAGCAGCCCCGGGACGGTTCTCTCCTACGAGCAGTACTTC | CASSPGTVLSYEQYF
TRBJ1-1 | many | . | TRBV28 | TGTGCCAGCAGTTTCCAGGCTATGAACACTGAAGCTTTCTTT | CASSFQAMNTEAFF
TRBJ1-2 | many | . | TRBV30 | TGTGCCTGGATATTCAGCGGTCACGGTGGCTACACCTTC | CAWIFSGHGGYTF
TRBJ2-1 | few | . | TRBV13 | TGTGCCAGCAGCCTCCTCGGGGGAGACACCTACAATGAGCAGTTCTTC | CASSLLGGDTYNEQFF
TRBJ1-1 | few | . | TRBV19 | TGTGCCAGTAGTATGTCGGGCAGAGGGACCACTGAAGCTTTCTTT | CASSMSGRGTTEAFF
TRBJ2-5 | few | . | TRBV3-1 | TGTGCCAGCAGCCAGGGTAGCGGCGGGGCCCAGTACTTC | CASSQGSGGAQYF
TRBJ2-2 | many | TRBD1 | TRBV3-1 | TGTGCCAGCAGCTCACTGGACAGGGAGGACACCGGGGAGCTGTTTTTT | CASSSLDREDTGELFF
TRBJ2-2 | . | . | TRBV20-1 | TGCAGTGCTAGAGGCGAGGGCCCCTCGAGCACCGGGGAGCTGTTTTTT | CSARGEGPSSTGELFF
TRBJ2-7 | . | . | TRBV7-3 | TGTGCCAGCAGTCCCGGGGACCGCCCCTACGAGCAGTACTTC | CASSPGDRPYEQYF
TRBJ2-3 | many | TRBD2 | TRBV30 | TGTGCCTGGACTAGCGGGGGGCTATCGGATACGCAGTATTTT | CAWTSGGLSDTQYF
TRBJ2-7 | few | TRBD1 | TRBV10-3 | TGTGCCATCAGTGAGTCCCCAGGGGGGCAGTACTTC | CAISESPGGQYF
TRBJ2-6 | few | TRBD1 | TRBV28 | TGTGCCAGCAGCACCCCAGGGGGCGCCACGGATGCTCACTCTGGGGCCAACGTCCTGACTTTC | CASSTPGGATDAHSGANVLTF
TRBJ2-3 | . | . | TRBV7-9 | TGTGCCAGCGGCTTAGTACAAATTACTAGCACAGATACGCAGTATTTT | CASGLVQITSTDTQYF
TRBJ2-7 | few | TRBD1 | TRBV3-1 | TGTGCCAGCAGCCCTTTAGGGACAGGGGGCTACGAGCAGTACTTC | CASSPLGTGGYEQYF
TRBJ2-1 | few | TRBD1 | TRBV5-1 | TGCGCCAGCAGCTGGACAGGGGAGGTTGAGCAGTTCTTC | CASSWTGEVEQFF
TRBJ1-6 | many | . | TRBV11-2 | TGTGCCAGCAGCTTAGTGGGTCGGCAGGGGTTGTATAATTCACCCCTCCACTTT | CASSLVGRQGLYNSPLHF
TRBJ1-1 | many | . | TRBV2 | TGTGCCAGCAGTGACGAGGCTGGGGGGGGCACTGAAGCTTTCTTT | CASSDEAGGGTEAFF
TRBJ1-2 | many | . | TRBV28 | TGTGCCAGCCGGCGGCTCCCGACCAACTATGGCTACACCTTC | CASRRLPTNYGYTF
TRBJ2-1 | many | TRBD1 | TRBV30 | TGTGCCTGGAGTTGGCGGACAGGGGTTAATCGGAATGAGCAGTTCTTC | CAWSWRTGVNRNEQFF
TRBJ2-5 | many | . | TRBV7-9 | TGTGCCAGCAGTTTACGGGCAACCCAAGAGACCCAGTACTTC | CASSLRATQETQYF
TRBJ2-3 | many | . | TRBV6-1 | TGTGCCAGCACGGAGGATACGCAGTATTTT | CASTEDTQYF